Shown below are 10 T cell receptor beta chains from a single sample sequenced in a study of T cells in Graves' hyperthyroidism and ophthalmopathy. TCR beta CDR3 region amplification was performed from RNA transcripts. In the first-round RT-PCR of the TCR CDR3, the HTBI primer set was used. TCRdb re-called the multiplex PCR reads through MiXCR, storing one row per CDR3 protein. The sample lists hundreds of thousands of distinct CDR3 sequences; over 12% were seen once. The sample was blood. These receptors all come from an older woman with Graves' ophthalmopathy.

This clonotype was seen repeatedly, ten times or more. The rearrangement links TRBV7-3 to TRBJ1-6; 7 bases are a match to TRBD1. Trimming cost V 3 bases and J 7 bases; bases outside gene matches: 0. CDR3 size: 13 residues. Germline V CDR1 and CDR2: SGHTA, FQGTGA. The CDR3 nucleotides read TGTGCCAGCAGCTTGGACAGGAATTCACCCCTCCACTTT. Amino acid sequence: CASSLDRNSPLHF.

This clonotype was counted a few times. The gene calls are TRBV19 and TRBJ2-2, with D perhaps given as TRBD1 or TRBD2 (5 bases each). The germline gives CDR1 LNHDA, CDR2 SQIVND (reference sequence). Trimming took 10 bases from V and 7 from J, leaving 16 bases between them. The CDR3 is 13 amino acids. CDR3 nucleotide sequence: TGTGCCACTCGGACTGTGCAGGGCGGGGAGCTGTTTTTT. Amino acids: CATRTVQGGELFF. The full variable domain, its missing parts supplied by reference TRBV19 and TRBJ2-2, is DGGITQSPKYLFRKEGQNVTLSCEQNLNHDAMYWYRQDPGQGLRLIYYSQIVNDFQKGDIAEGYSVSREKKESFPLTVTSAQKNPTAFYLCATRTVQGGELFFGEGSRLTVL.

In its sample, this clonotype was seen a few times. The V and J genes are TRBV3-1 and TRBJ1-2; no clear D gene. CDR3 length equals 13 residues. Trimming took 2 bases from V and 2 from J, leaving 6 bases between them. CDR1 is LGHDT, CDR2 YNNKEL, per germline (reference sequence). The CDR3 loop reads CASSQNNNYGYTF. In DNA form, the CDR3 reads TGTGCCAGCAGCCAAAACAACAACTATGGCTACACCTTC. Full variable domain (missing parts from reference TRBV3-1 and TRBJ1-2): DTAVSQTPKYLVTQMGNDKSIKCEQNLGHDTMYWYKQDSKKFLKIMFSYNNKELIINETVPNRFSPKSPDKAHLNLHINSLELGDSAVYFCASSQNNNYGYTFGSGTRLTVV.

This clonotype has just a few counts. This chain connects TRBV12-3 or TRBV12-4 to TRBJ1-4, with D possibly being TRBD1 (6 bases). CDR3 length: 14 residues. V was trimmed by 3 bases and J by 7 bases, leaving 12 bases between them. Here the CDR3 reads CASSLGAWGEKLFF. The CDR3 DNA follows: TGTGCCAGCAGTTTGGGGGCCTGGGGTGAAAAACTGTTTTTT.

This clonotype was recorded at least ten times. V gene TRBV11-2 combines with J gene TRBJ2-7, with D possibly matching TRBD2 (6 bases). Per the germline V gene, CDR1 is SGHAT and CDR2 is FQNNGV. Trimming removed 6 bases at V and 5 bases at J, with 8 bases between. The CDR3 loop spans 11 amino acids. The CDR3 loop reads CASSRENEQYF. In DNA, the CDR3 is TGTGCCAGCAGTCGGGAGAACGAGCAGTACTTC. Variable domain in full (rest from reference TRBV11-2 and TRBJ2-7): EAGVAQSPRYKIIEKRQSVAFWCNPISGHATLYWYQQILGQGPKLLIQFQNNGVVDDSQLPKDRFSAERLKGVDSTLKIQPAKLEDSAVYLCASSRENEQYFGPGTRLTVT.

The table lists this clonotype with many counts. This chain connects TRBV20-1 to TRBJ2-7; D not certain. The CDR3 extends over 13 amino acids. Trimming stripped 6 bases from V and 0 bases from J, with 12 bases between. Germline V CDR1 and CDR2: DFQATT, SNEGSKA (reference sequence). The CDR3 loop reads CSAADLTSYEQYF. The CDR3 DNA reads as TGCAGTGCCGCCGACTTGACCTCCTACGAGCAGTACTTC.

This clonotype was seen more than once but under ten times. The V gene is TRBV5-5, the J gene TRBJ2-2; D is perhaps TRBD1 (5 bases). Per germline, CDR1 SGHKS and CDR2 YYEKEE (reference sequence). V gave up 0 bases and J gave up 5 bases, with 11 bases separating them. The CDR3 runs 15 residues. The CDR3 DNA follows: TGTGCCAGCAGCTTGGGCATGGGGCTGACCGGGGAGCTGTTTTTT. Its translation is CASSLGMGLTGELFF.

This clonotype was counted a few times. The chain employs TRBV28 and TRBJ1-5; D not certain. This CDR3 comprises 16 residues. V was clipped by 5 bases and J by 0 bases, with 14 bases between them. Germline CDR1 and CDR2: MDHEN and SYDVKM. CDR3 residues: CASSPVDVHSNQPQHF. The CDR3 region has the DNA TGTGCCAGCAGTCCGGTGGACGTGCATAGCAATCAGCCCCAGCATTTT.

This clonotype came up many times. The rearrangement links TRBV28 to TRBJ2-1; unclear D gene. The CDR3 contains 16 residues. Germline loops: CDR1 MDHEN, CDR2 SYDVKM. V lost 5 bases and J 3 bases, leaving 17 bases between the germline ends. The CDR3 loop reads CASSKVGLRRYNEQFF. As DNA, the CDR3 is TGTGCCAGCAGTAAGGTGGGCCTAAGGCGCTACAATGAGCAGTTCTTC.

This clonotype was counted between two and nine times. The chain uses TRBV7-2 and TRBJ1-5, with D unclear. CDR3 length equals 15 residues. V was trimmed by 3 bases and J by 0 bases, leaving 9 bases between them. Germline V gene data show CDR1 as SGHTA and CDR2 as FQGNSA. The DNA of the CDR3 is TGTGCCAGCAGCTTGGCAGGCCATAGCAATCAGCCCCAGCATTTT. It codes for CASSLAGHSNQPQHF. Using reference TRBV7-2 and TRBJ1-5 for the parts outside the CDR3, the full variable domain is GAGVSQSPSNKVTEKGKDVELRCDPISGHTALYWYRQSLGQGLEFLIYFQGNSAPDKSGLPSDRFSAERTGGSVSTLTIQRTQQEDSAVYLCASSLAGHSNQPQHFGDGTRLSIL.